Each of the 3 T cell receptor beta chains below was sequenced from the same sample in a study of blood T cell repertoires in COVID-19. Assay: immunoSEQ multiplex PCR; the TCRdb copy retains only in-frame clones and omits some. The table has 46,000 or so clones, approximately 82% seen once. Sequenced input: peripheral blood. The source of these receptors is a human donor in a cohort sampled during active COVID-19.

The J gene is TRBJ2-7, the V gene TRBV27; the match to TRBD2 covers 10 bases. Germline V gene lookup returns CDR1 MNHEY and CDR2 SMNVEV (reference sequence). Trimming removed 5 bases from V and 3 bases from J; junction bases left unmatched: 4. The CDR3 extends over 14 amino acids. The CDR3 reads CASSSGGAYYEQYF. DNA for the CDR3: TGTGCCAGCAGTAGCGGGGGGGCCTACTACGAGCAGTACTTC.

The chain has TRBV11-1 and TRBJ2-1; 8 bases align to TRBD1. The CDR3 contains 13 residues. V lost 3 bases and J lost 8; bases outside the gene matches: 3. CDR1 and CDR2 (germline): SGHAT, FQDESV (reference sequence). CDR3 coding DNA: TGTGCCAGCAGCTTTGACAGGGGCCATGAGCAGTTCTTC. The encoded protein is CASSFDRGHEQFF.

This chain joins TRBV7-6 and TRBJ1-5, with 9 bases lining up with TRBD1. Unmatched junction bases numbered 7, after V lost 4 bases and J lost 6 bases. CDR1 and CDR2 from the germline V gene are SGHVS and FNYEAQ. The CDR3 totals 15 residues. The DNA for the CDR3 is TGTGCCAGCAGCTCCGACAGGGGGGGAACTCAGCCCCAGCATTTT. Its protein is CASSSDRGGTQPQHF.